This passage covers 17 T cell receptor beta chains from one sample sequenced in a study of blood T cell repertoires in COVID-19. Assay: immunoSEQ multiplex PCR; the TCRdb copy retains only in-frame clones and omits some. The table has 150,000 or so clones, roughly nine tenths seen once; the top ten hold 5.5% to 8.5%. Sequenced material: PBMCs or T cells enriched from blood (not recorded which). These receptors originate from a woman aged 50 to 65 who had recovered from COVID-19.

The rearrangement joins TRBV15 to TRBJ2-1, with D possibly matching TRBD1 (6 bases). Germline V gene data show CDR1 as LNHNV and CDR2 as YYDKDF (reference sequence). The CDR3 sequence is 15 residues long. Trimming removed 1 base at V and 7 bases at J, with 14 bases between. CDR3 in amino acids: CATSRVQGRGNEQFF. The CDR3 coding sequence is TGTGCCACCAGCAGAGTACAGGGTAGGGGAAATGAGCAGTTCTTC.

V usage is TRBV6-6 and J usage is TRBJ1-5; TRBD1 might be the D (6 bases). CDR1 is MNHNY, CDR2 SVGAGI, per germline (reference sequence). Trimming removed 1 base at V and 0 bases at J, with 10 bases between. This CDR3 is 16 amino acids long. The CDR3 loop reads CASSYFGQNSNQPQHF. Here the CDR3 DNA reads TGTGCCAGCAGTTACTTCGGACAGAATAGCAATCAGCCCCAGCATTTT.

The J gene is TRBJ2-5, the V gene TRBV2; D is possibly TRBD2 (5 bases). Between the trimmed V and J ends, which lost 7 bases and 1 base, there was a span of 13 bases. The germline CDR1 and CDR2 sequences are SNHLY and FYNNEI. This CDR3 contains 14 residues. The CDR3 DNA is TGTGCCAGCACGGACTCATTTCCCCAAGAGACCCAGTACTTC. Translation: CASTDSFPQETQYF.

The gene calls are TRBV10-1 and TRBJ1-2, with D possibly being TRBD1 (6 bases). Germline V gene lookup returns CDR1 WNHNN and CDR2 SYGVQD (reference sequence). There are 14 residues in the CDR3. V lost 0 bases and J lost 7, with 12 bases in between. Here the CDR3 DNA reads TGCGCCAGCAGTGAGTCGGGGGCCTTCGGTGGCTACACCTTC. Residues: CASSESGAFGGYTF.

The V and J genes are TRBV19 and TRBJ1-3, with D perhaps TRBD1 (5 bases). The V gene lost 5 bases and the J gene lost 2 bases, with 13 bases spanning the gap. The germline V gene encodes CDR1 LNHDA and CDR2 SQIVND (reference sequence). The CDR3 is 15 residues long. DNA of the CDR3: TGTGCCAGTAGTCCCGCCGGGGGGGCTGGAAACACCATATATTTT. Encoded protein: CASSPAGGAGNTIYF.

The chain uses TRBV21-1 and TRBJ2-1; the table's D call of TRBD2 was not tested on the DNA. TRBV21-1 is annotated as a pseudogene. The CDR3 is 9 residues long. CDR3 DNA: TGTGCCAGACGGAATGAGCAGTTCTTC. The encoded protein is CARRNEQFF.

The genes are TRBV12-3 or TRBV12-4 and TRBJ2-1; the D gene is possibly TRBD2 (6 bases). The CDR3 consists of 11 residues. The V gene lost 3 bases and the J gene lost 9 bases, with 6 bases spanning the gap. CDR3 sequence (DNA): TGTGCCAGCAGTTTGGGACTTGAGCAGTTCTTC. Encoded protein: CASSLGLEQFF.

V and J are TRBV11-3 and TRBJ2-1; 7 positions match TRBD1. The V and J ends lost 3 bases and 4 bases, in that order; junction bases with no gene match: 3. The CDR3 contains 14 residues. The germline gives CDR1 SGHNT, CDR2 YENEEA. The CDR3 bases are TGTGCCAGCAGCTTCCGACAGGGATACAATGAGCAGTTCTTC. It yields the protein CASSFRQGYNEQFF.

The CDR3, as DNA: TGTGCCAGCAGTTTAGTAGCGGGCCTTTACAATGAGCAGTTCTTC. Residues: CASSLVAGLYNEQFF. This chain connects TRBV28 to TRBJ2-1, with 7 bases matching TRBD2. Germline CDR1 is MDHEN and CDR2 is SYDVKM. Unmatched junction bases numbered 5, after V lost 2 bases and J lost 4 bases. The CDR3 has 15 residues.

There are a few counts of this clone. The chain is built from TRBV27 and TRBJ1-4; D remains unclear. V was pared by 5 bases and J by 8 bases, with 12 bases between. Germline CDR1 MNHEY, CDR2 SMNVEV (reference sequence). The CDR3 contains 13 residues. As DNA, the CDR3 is TGTGCCAGCAGTCCCCTGCAGTCCGAAAAACTGTTTTTT. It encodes CASSPLQSEKLFF.

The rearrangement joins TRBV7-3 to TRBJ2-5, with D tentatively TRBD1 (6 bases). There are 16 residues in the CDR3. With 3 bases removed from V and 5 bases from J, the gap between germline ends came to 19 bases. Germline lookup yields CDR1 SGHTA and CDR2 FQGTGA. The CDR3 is CASSFLPGDKEETQYF. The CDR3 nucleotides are TGTGCCAGCAGCTTCCTACCAGGGGACAAGGAGGAGACCCAGTACTTC.

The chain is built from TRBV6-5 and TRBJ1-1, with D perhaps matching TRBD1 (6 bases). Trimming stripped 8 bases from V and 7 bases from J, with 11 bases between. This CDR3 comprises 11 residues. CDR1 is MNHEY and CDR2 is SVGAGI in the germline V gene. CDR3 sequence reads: CASGQLIEAFF. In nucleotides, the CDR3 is TGTGCCAGCGGACAGCTGATTGAAGCTTTCTTT.

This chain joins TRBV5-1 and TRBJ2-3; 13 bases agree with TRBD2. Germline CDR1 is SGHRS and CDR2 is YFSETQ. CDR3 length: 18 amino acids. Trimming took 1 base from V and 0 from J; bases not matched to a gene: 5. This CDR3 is CASSLTSGRAVSTDTQYF. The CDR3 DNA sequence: TGCGCCAGCAGCTTGACTAGCGGGAGGGCCGTAAGCACAGATACGCAGTATTTT.

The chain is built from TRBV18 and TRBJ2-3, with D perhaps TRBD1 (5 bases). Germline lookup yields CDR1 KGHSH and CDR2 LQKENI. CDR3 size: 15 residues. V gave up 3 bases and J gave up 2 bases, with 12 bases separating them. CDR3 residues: CASSPRTDTTDTQYF. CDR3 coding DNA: TGTGCCAGCTCACCCCGGACGGACACCACAGATACGCAGTATTTT.

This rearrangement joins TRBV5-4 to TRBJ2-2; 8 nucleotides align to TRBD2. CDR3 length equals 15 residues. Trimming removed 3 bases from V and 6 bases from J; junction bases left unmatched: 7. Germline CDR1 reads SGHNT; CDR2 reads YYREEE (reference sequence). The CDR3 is CASSSGGTISGELFF. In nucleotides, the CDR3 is TGTGCCAGCAGCTCGGGGGGGACAATTTCCGGGGAGCTGTTTTTT.

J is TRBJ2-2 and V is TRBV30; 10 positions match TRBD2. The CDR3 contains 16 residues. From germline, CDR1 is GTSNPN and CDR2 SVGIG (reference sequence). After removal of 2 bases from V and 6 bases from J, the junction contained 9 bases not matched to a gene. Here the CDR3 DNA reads TGTGCCTGGAGTAGCGGGAGGGCCAACTTGGCCGGGGAGCTGTTTTTT. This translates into CAWSSGRANLAGELFF. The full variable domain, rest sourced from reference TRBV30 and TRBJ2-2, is SQTIHQWPATLVQPVGSPLSLECTVEGTSNPNLYWYRQAAGRGLQLLFYSVGIGQISSEVPQNLSASRPQDRQFILSSKKLLLSDSGFYLCAWSSGRANLAGELFFGEGSRLTVL.

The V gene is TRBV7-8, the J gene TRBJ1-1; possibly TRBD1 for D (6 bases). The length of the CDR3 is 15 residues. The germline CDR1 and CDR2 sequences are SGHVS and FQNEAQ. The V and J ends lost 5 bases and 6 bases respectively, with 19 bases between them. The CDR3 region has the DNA TGTGCCAGCAGCCCCGGGACACTTAATTCCCCTGAAGCTTTCTTT. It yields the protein CASSPGTLNSPEAFF.